This TCR beta chain is drawn from a study of identical twins. Study results and limitations: Fewer insertions characterized abundant cord blood beta clonotypes, whereas memory repertoires showed none.

TCRdb redid the calling of the 5' RACE reads with MiXCR, one entry per CDR3 protein. The table records roughly 240,000 distinct CDR3 sequences, 7.5% of them present only once. This clonotype appeared many times. Its antigen remains unidentified. Only healthy Caucasians were included as donors. CDR3 length: 14 amino acids. Trimming pared 1 base from V and 0 bases from J, leaving 6 bases between. Germline-derived CDR1 and CDR2 are SGHVS and FQNEAQ. These records were also assigned to another study, of yellow fever vaccine responses in identical twins.

The TCR sequence derives from a woman younger than 30 in good health. This sequence joins TRBV7-8 and TRBJ1-1; D unclear. Sequencing was carried out using CD8+ T cells sorted from blood. CDR3 region: CASSLDPMNTEAFF. CDR3 coding DNA: TGTGCCAGCAGCTTAGATCCCATGAACACTGAAGCTTTCTTT.